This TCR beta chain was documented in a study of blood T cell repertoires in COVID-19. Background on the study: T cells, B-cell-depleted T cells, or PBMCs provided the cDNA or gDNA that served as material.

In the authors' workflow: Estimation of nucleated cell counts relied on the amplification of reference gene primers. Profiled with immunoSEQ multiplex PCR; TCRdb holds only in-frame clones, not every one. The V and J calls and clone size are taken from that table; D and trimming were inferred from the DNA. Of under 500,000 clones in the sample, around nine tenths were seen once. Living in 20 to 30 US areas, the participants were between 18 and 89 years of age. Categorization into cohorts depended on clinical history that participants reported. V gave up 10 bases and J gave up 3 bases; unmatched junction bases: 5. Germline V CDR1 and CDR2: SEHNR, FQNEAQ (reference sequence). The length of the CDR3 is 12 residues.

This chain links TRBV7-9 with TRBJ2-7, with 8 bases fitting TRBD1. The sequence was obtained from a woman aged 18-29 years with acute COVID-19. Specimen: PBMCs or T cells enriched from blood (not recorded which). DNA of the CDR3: TGTGCCACCGGACAGGGAGGCTACGAGCAGTACTTC. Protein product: CATGQGGYEQYF.